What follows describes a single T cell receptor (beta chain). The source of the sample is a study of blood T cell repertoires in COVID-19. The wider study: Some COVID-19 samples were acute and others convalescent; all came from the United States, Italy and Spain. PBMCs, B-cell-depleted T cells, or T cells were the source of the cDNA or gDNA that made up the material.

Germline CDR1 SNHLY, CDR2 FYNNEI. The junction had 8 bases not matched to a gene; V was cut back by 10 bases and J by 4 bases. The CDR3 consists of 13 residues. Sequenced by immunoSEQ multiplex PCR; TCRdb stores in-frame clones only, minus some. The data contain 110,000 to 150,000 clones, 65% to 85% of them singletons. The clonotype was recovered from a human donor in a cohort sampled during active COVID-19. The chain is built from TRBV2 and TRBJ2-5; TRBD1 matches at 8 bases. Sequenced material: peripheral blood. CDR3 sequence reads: CANSGQGGETQYF. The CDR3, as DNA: TGTGCCAACTCCGGACAGGGAGGAGAGACCCAGTACTTC.